This record covers a single T cell receptor beta chain. Its antigen remains unknown. The sample comes from a study of a mutant IDH1 vaccine in newly diagnosed glioma. Study at large: Patients received vaccination from 4-6 weeks after radiotherapy alone, or with temozolomide cycles. Patients under treatment included around 60% males and around 38% females and had a mean age of around 40 years. General study points: Evidence of vaccine-induced immune responses was documented in less than 95% of patients.

Time point described: week 35, safety follow-up. Topical imiquimod accompanied each vaccine dose, which consisted of 300 ug of mutant IDH1 20-mer peptide. Donors' newly diagnosed IDH1-mutant WHO grade 3 or 4 astrocytomas lacked nuclear ATRX. Using immunoSEQ multiplex PCR, the repertoire was profiled, and TCRdb retains in-frame clones only, with some absent. The data hold about 64,000 clones, with about 74% observed a single time. This CDR3 region has 16 residues. Germline V gives CDR1 MGHRA, CDR2 YSYEKL. With 10 bases removed from V and 0 bases from J, the gap between germline ends came to 18 bases. The receptor's source is a middle-aged man with glioma. The source was PBMCs, collected from a glioma patient whose treatment included an IDH1 peptide vaccine. The chain couples TRBV4-1 to TRBJ2-2; weak D call: TRBD1 (5 bases). CDR3 coding DNA: TGCGCCACCACCCTTAGGGCGGACACGAACACCGGGGAGCTGTTTTTT. It is translated as CATTLRADTNTGELFF.